These T cell receptor beta chains were read from a single sample in a study of cytomegalovirus exposure and HLA in healthy donors. The assay was immunoSEQ multiplex PCR, and TCRdb's table has in-frame clones only and misses some. The data show some 130,000 clones, and the top ten clones hold 1.5% to 2%. Specimen: PBMCs. These receptors all come from a man aged 18 to 29 in good health and CMV-seronegative. The CDR3 runs from the conserved cysteine through the conserved F or W. A D gene is named only where the DNA matches it firmly.

D,J,V,CDR3,DNA
-,TRBJ1-5,TRBV29-1,CSVVIASVGNQPQHF,TGCAGCGTTGTTATTGCCAGCGTGGGCAATCAGCCCCAGCATTTT
-,TRBJ1-4,TRBV4-3,CASSQQVDRWEKLFF,TGCGCCAGCAGCCAACAGGTTGACCGATGGGAAAAACTGTTTTTT
TRBD1,TRBJ2-7,TRBV28,CASSSPDPRDRSYEQYF,TGTGCCAGCAGTTCACCTGATCCCCGGGACAGGTCCTACGAGCAGTACTTC
TRBD1,TRBJ1-2,TRBV5-1,CASSLEDRGPDGYTF,TGCGCCAGCAGCTTGGAGGACAGGGGTCCTGATGGCTACACCTTC
-,TRBJ1-2,TRBV27,CASSSSTGWPYGYTF,TGTGCCAGCAGTTCCTCGACAGGCTGGCCCTATGGCTACACCTTC
TRBD2,TRBJ2-1,TRBV27,CASSFRPGLAKNEQFF,TGTGCCAGCAGTTTTAGGCCGGGACTAGCGAAGAATGAGCAGTTCTTC
-,TRBJ2-7,TRBV9,CASSAGDSSYEQYF,TGTGCCAGCAGCGCCGGGGACTCCTCCTACGAGCAGTACTTC
TRBD1,TRBJ2-7,TRBV15,CATSITPPGQGVSEQYF,TGTGCCACCAGCATTACTCCACCGGGACAGGGAGTCTCGGAGCAGTACTTC
-,TRBJ2-7,TRBV20-1,CSARVNYEQYF,TGCAGTGCTAGAGTAAACTACGAGCAGTACTTC
-,TRBJ2-7,TRBV5-4,CASSLGARGDEQYF,TGTGCCAGCAGCTTGGGGGCCAGGGGGGACGAGCAGTACTTC
-,TRBJ2-5,TRBV7-2,CAKGEGGETQYF,TGTGCCAAGGGGGAGGGGGGAGAGACCCAGTACTTC
-,TRBJ1-2,TRBV28,CASSLGFGPNYGYTF,TGTGCCAGCAGTTTAGGGTTTGGGCCTAACTATGGCTACACCTTC
-,TRBJ2-3,TRBV21-1,CANRGRAGGTDTQYF,TGTGCCAACCGGGGAAGGGCTGGGGGCACAGATACGCAGTATTTT